This TCR beta chain was found in a study of T cell responses to AZD1222 COVID-19 vaccine. Whole-study results and caveats: The study found Spike-specific TCR breadth and depth rose after two AZD1222 doses. Spike as a whole was targeted by vaccine-associated CD4 TCRs, dominant at 160-218 and 743-854.

Note on this clone: Its antigen remains unknown.

The data were produced by immunoSEQ multiplex PCR, yet TCRdb's version contains in-frame clones alone and is incomplete. The sample records tens of thousands of clones, under 95% being singletons. This CDR3 is built from 15 residues. Trimming took off 3 bases at V and 1 base at J, with 12 bases between the two ends. CDR1 and CDR2 from the germline V gene are KGHSH and LQKENI. Source: peripheral blood, taken on day 0 of AZD1222 vaccination. This TCR came from an adult in good health. The chain is built from TRBV18 and TRBJ1-1; the D is unclear. The CDR3 nucleotides read TGTGCCAGCTCACCGGGGATCTCAGGGAACACTGAAGCTTTCTTT. The encoded protein is CASSPGISGNTEAFF.